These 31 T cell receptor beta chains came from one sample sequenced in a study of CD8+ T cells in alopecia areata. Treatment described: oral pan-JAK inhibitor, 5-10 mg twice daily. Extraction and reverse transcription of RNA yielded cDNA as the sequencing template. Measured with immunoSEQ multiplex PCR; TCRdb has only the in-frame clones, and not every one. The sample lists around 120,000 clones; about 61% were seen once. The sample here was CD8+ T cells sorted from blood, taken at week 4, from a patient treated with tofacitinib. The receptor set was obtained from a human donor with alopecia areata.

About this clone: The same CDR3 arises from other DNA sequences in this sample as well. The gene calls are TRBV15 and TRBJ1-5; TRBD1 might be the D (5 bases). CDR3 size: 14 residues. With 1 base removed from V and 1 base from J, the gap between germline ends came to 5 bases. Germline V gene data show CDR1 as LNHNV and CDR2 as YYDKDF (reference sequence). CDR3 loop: CATSRGDSNQPQHF. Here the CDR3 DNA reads TGTGCCACCAGCAGAGGGGACAGCAATCAGCCCCAGCATTTT.

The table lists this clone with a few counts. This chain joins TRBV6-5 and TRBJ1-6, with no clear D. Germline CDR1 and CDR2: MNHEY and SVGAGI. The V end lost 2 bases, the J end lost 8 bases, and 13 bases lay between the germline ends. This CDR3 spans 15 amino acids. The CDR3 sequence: CASSYRAGGDSPLHF. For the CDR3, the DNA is TGTGCCAGCAGTTACCGGGCAGGAGGAGATTCACCCCTCCACTTT.

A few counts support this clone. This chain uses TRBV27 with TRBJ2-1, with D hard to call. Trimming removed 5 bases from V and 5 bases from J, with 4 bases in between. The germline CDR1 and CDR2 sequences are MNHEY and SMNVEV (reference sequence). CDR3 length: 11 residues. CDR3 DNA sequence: TGTGCCAGCAGTACCCACAATGAGCAGTTCTTC. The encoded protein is CASSTHNEQFF.

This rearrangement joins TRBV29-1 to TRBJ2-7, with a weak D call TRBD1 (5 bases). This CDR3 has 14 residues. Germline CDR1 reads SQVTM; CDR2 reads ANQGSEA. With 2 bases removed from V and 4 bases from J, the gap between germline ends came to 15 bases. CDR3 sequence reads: CSVEIVDTVYEQYF. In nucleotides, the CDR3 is TGCAGCGTTGAAATAGTGGACACCGTTTACGAGCAGTACTTC.

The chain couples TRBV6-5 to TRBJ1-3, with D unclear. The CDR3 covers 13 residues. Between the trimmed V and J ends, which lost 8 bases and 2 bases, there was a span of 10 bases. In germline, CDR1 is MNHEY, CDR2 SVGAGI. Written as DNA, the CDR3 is TGTGCCAGCTCCAGTGGGACTGGAAACACCATATATTTT. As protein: CASSSGTGNTIYF.

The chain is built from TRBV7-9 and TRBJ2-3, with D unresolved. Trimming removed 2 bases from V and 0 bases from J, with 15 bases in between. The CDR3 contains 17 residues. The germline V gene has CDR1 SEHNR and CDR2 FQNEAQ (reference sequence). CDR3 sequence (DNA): TGTGCCAGCAGCTTACCTCCCCAGACGGAGAGCACAGATACGCAGTATTTT. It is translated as CASSLPPQTESTDTQYF.

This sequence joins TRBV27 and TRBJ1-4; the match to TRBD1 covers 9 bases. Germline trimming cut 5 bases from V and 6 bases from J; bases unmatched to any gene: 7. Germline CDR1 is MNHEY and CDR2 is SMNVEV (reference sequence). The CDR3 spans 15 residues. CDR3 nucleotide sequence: TGTGCCAGCAGTCTTACGGGACAGGGCGATGAAAAACTGTTTTTT. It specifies CASSLTGQGDEKLFF.

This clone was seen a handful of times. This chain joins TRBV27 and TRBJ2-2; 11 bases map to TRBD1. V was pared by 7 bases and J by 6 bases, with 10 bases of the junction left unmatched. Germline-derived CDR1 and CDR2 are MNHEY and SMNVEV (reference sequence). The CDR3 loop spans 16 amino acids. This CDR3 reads CASKDLGQGAAGELFF. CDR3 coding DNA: TGTGCCAGCAAAGACCTAGGACAGGGGGCGGCCGGGGAGCTGTTTTTT.

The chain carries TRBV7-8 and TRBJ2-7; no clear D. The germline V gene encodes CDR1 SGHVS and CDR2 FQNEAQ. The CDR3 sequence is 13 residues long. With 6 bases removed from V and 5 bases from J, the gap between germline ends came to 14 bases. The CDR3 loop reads CASSLGPADEQYF. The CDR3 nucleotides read TGTGCCAGCAGTCTAGGTCCTGCGGACGAGCAGTACTTC.

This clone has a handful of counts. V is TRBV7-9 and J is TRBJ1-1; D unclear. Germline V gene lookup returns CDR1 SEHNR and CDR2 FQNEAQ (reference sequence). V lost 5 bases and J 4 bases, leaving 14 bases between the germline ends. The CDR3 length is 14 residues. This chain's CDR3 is CASSPPWASTEAFF. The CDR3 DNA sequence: TGTGCCAGCAGCCCCCCATGGGCGTCCACTGAAGCTTTCTTT. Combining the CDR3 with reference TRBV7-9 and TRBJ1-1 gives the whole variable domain DTGVSQNPRHKITKRGQNVTFRCDPISEHNRLYWYRQTLGQGPEFLTYFQNEAQLEKSRLLSDRFSAERPKGSFSTLEIQRTEQGDSAMYLCASSPPWASTEAFFGQGTRLTVV.

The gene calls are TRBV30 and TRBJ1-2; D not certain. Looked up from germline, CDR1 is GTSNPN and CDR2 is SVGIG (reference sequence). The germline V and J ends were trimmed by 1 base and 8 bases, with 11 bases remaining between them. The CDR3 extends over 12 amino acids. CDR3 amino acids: CAWSATQVGYTF. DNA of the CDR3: TGTGCCTGGAGTGCGACCCAGGTCGGCTACACCTTC.

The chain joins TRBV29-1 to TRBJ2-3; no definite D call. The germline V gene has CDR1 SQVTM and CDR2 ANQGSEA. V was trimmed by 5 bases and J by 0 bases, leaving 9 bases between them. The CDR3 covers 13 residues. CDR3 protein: CSVHGSSTDTQYF. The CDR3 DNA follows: TGCAGCGTTCATGGTTCCAGCACAGATACGCAGTATTTT.

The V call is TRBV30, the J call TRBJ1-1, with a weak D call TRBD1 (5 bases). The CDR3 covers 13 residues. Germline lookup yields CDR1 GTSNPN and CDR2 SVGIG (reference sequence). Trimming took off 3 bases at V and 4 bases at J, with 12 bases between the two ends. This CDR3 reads CAWSVGQGTEAFF. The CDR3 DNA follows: TGTGCCTGGAGCGTTGGGCAGGGCACTGAAGCTTTCTTT. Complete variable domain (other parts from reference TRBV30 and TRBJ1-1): SQTIHQWPATLVQPVGSPLSLECTVEGTSNPNLYWYRQAAGRGLQLLFYSVGIGQISSEVPQNLSASRPQDRQFILSSKKLLLSDSGFYLCAWSVGQGTEAFFGQGTRLTVV.

The CDR3 region is CAISEFLGTQSYEQYF. CDR3 DNA: TGTGCCATCAGTGAGTTTCTTGGGACACAATCCTACGAGCAGTACTTC. The chain links TRBV10-3 to TRBJ2-7; D may be TRBD1 (6 bases). CDR1 and CDR2 from the germline V gene are ENHRY and SYGVKD. Trimming took 1 base from V and 1 from J, leaving 14 bases between them. The CDR3 is 16 residues long.

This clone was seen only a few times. The DNA of the CDR3 is TGTGCCAGCAGTTCAGCAGTTGACATGAACACTGAAGCTTTCTTT. This sequence encodes CASSSAVDMNTEAFF. The rearrangement uses TRBV6-1 and TRBJ1-1; no reliable D call. V gave up 5 bases and J gave up 0 bases, with 13 bases separating them. The CDR3 extends over 15 amino acids. The germline gives CDR1 MNHNS, CDR2 SASEGT.

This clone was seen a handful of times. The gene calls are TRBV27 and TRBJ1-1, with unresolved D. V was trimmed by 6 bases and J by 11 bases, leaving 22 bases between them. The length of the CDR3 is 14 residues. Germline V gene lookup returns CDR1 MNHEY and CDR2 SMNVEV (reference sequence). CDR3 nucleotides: TGTGCCAGCAGCCCCTTGGGGTTGGAAGGGATTGCTTTCTTT. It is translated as CASSPLGLEGIAFF.

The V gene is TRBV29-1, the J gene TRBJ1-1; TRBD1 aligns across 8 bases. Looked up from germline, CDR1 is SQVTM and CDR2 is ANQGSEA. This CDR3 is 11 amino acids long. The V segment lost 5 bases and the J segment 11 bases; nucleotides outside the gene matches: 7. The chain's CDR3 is CSVSRGQTAFF. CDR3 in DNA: TGCAGCGTTTCCAGGGGGCAGACGGCTTTCTTT.

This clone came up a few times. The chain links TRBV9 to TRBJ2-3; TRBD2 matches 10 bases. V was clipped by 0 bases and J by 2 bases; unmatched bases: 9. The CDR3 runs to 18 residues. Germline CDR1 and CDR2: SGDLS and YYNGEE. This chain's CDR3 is CASSVGASGGLHTDTQYF. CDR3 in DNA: TGTGCCAGCAGCGTAGGGGCTAGCGGGGGCCTTCACACAGATACGCAGTATTTT.

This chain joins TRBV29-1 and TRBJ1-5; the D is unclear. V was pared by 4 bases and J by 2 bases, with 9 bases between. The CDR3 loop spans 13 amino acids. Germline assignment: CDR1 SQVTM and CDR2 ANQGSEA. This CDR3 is CSVGEMGNQPQHF. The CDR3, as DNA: TGCAGCGTTGGGGAGATGGGCAATCAGCCCCAGCATTTT.

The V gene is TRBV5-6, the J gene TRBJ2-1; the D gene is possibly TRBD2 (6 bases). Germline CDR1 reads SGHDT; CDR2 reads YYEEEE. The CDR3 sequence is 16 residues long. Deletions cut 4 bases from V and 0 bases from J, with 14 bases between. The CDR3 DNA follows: TGTGCCAGCAGCGGACTACAGACTAACTCCTACAATGAGCAGTTCTTC. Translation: CASSGLQTNSYNEQFF.

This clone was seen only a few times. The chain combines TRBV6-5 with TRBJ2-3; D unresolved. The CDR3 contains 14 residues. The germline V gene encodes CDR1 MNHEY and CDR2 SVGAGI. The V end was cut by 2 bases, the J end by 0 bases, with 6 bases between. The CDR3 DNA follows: TGTGCCAGCAGTTACGGGCAGAGCACAGATACGCAGTATTTT. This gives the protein CASSYGQSTDTQYF.

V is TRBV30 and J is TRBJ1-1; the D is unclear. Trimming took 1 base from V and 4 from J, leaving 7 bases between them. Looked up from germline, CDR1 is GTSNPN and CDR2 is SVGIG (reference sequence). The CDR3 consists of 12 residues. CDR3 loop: CAWSGRITEAFF. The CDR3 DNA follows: TGTGCCTGGAGTGGACGGATCACTGAAGCTTTCTTT.

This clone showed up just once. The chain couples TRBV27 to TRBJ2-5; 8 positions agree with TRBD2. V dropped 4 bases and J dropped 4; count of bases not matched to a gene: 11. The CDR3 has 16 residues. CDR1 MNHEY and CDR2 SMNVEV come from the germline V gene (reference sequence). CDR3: CASSSLGLAPSETQYF. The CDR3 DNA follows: TGTGCCAGCAGTTCCCTCGGACTAGCTCCCTCAGAGACCCAGTACTTC.

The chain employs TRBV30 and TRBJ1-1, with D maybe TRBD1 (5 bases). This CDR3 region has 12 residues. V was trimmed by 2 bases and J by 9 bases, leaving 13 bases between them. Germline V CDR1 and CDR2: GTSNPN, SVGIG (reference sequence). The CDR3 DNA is TGTGCCTGGAGTCTGGGGACCGGTAAAGCTTTCTTT. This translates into CAWSLGTGKAFF.

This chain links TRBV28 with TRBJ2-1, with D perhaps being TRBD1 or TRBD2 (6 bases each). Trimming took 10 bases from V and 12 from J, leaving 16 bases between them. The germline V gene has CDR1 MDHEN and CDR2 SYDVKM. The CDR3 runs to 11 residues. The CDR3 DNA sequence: TGTGCCACTGTATCATCGGGGGCGCAGTTCTTC. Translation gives CATVSSGAQFF.

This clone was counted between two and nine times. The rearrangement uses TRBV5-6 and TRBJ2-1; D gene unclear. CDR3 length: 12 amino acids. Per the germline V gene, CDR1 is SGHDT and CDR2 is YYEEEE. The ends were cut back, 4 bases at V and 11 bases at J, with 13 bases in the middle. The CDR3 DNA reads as TGTGCCAGCAGCCCATCCCCGGAAAAGCAGTTCTTC. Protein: CASSPSPEKQFF.

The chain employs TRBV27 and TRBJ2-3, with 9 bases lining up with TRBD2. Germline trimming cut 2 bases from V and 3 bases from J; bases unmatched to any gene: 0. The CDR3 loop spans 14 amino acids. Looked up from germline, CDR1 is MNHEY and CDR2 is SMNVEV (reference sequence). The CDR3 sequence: CASSLLAGTDTQYF. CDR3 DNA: TGTGCCAGCAGTTTACTAGCGGGGACAGATACGCAGTATTTT.

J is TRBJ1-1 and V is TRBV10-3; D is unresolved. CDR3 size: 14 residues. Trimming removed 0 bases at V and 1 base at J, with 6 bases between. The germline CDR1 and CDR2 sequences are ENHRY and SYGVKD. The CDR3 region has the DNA TGTGCCATCAGTGAGTCAGGAGGGAACACTGAAGCTTTCTTT. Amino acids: CAISESGGNTEAFF.

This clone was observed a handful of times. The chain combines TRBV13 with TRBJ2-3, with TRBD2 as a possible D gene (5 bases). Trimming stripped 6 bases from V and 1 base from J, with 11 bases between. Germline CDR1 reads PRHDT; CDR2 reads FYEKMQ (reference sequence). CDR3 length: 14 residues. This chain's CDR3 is CASRGEFGTDTQYF. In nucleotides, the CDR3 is TGTGCCAGCAGGGGAGAGTTCGGCACAGATACGCAGTATTTT.

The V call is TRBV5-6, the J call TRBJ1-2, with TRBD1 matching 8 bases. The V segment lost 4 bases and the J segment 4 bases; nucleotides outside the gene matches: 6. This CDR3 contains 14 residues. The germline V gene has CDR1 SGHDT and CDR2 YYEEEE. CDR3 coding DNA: TGTGCCAGCAGCGGACAGGGATTTGGCTATGGCTACACCTTC. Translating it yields CASSGQGFGYGYTF. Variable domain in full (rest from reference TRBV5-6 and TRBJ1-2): DAGVTQSPTHLIKTRGQQVTLRCSPKSGHDTVSWYQQALGQGPQFIFQYYEEEERQRGNFPDRFSGHQFPNYSSELNVNALLLGDSALYLCASSGQGFGYGYTFGSGTRLTVV.

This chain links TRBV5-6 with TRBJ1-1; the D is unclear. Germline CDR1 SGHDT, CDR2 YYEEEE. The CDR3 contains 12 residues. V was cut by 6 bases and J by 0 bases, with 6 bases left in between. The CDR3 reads CASKSLNTEAFF. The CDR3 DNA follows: TGTGCCAGCAAGAGCTTGAACACTGAAGCTTTCTTT.